These 28 T cell receptor beta chains share one sample of origin, sequenced in a study of graft-versus-host responses after intestinal transplantation. Only in-frame clones appear in the TCRdb table, and some are missing; sequencing was by immunoSEQ multiplex PCR. The sample shows 85,000 to 100,000 clones, roughly 90% of them seen only once. No antigens are known for them. Sample: unstimulated CD8+ T cells sorted from spleen or lymph node cells, taken before transplant. These TCRs come from a human donor who was the organ donor for an intestinal transplant.

The chain carries TRBV27 and TRBJ2-1; D might be TRBD2 (6 bases). The CDR3 has 15 residues. The germline V gene encodes CDR1 MNHEY and CDR2 SMNVEV (reference sequence). V gave up 7 bases and J gave up 4 bases, with 17 bases separating them. The CDR3 DNA reads as TGTGCCAGCACCCAGGGCGGGGTTTTGTACAATGAGCAGTTCTTC. It yields the protein CASTQGGVLYNEQFF.

This clone was observed once. The V gene is TRBV2, the J gene TRBJ1-6, with 8 bases lining up with TRBD1. V lost 7 bases and J lost 8; bases outside the gene matches: 16. Germline CDR1 is SNHLY and CDR2 is FYNNEI. The CDR3 is made up of 17 amino acids. The CDR3 DNA follows: TGTGCCAGCACTGACAGGGGATGGGTGCGTATGGATTCACCCCTCCACTTT. The encoded protein is CASTDRGWVRMDSPLHF.

This rearrangement joins TRBV13 to TRBJ2-3; 10 positions agree with TRBD2. CDR1 is PRHDT, CDR2 FYEKMQ, per germline (reference sequence). With V trimmed by 3 bases and J by 3 bases, 12 bases remained unmatched. The CDR3 has 18 residues. The CDR3 here is CASSFLLAGPRGTDTQYF. DNA of the CDR3: TGTGCCAGCAGCTTTTTACTAGCGGGGCCAAGGGGGACAGATACGCAGTATTTT.

Of note for this clone: The identical CDR3 is also encoded by other nucleotide sequences in the sample. The rearrangement joins TRBV5-1 to TRBJ2-5; 10 bases agree with TRBD1. J gave up 3 bases and V 4 bases, and 3 bases lay outside the gene matches. From germline, CDR1 is SGHRS and CDR2 YFSETQ. The CDR3 consists of 14 residues. Here the CDR3 DNA reads TGCGCCAGCAGCCTAGGACAGGGGGAAGAGACCCAGTACTTC. Translated, it gives CASSLGQGEETQYF.

The chain recombines TRBV7-9 with TRBJ2-1, with a weak D call TRBD2 (6 bases). V lost 5 bases to trimming and J lost 9 bases, with 17 bases between them. The CDR3 is 14 amino acids. CDR1 and CDR2 from the germline V gene are SEHNR and FQNEAQ (reference sequence). The CDR3 coding sequence is TGTGCCAGCAGCGCCTCTACGGGAGAGAGTGAGCAGTTCTTC. It yields the protein CASSASTGESEQFF.

The V and J genes are TRBV14 and TRBJ2-2; 11 bases match TRBD2. This CDR3 is built from 19 residues. Germline CDR1 SGHDN, CDR2 FVKESK. J was trimmed by 3 bases and V by 1 base; bases with no gene match: 10. CDR3 amino acids: CASSQVPLAGALYTGELFF. The CDR3 DNA sequence: TGTGCCAGCAGCCAAGTACCACTAGCGGGAGCCTTATACACCGGGGAGCTGTTTTTT.

V is TRBV29-1 and J is TRBJ2-7; TRBD1 matches 7 bases. The last part of the DNA fits TRBJ2-1 better; the J call may be wrong. Germline CDR1 is SQVTM and CDR2 is ANQGSEA. The CDR3 spans 17 residues. The CDR3 sequence is CSVDPLIGTETYNEQFF. The CDR3 DNA reads as TGCAGCGTTGACCCCCTGATAGGGACAGAGACCTACAATGAGCAGTTCTTC.

The chain carries TRBV10-2 and TRBJ1-1, with TRBD1 as a possible D gene (6 bases). The CDR3 has 14 amino acids. Germline V lookup: CDR1 WSHSY, CDR2 SAAADI. V lost 6 bases, J lost 3 bases, and 14 bases lay in between. The CDR3 DNA reads as TGCGCCAGCAGGGGGGCCGGGACCCACACTGAAGCTTTCTTT. Translating it yields CASRGAGTHTEAFF.

The V gene is TRBV2, the J gene TRBJ2-7, with 7 positions matching TRBD2. From germline, CDR1 is SNHLY and CDR2 FYNNEI. The CDR3 is 15 amino acids. V trimming: 5 bases; J trimming: 0 bases; junction bases outside the gene matches: 7. DNA for the CDR3: TGTGCCAGCAGTTCTCCTAGCGGAAACTCCTACGAGCAGTACTTC. Amino acid sequence: CASSSPSGNSYEQYF.

The chain uses TRBV9 and TRBJ2-3; no firm D call. The germline V gene has CDR1 SGDLS and CDR2 YYNGEE. The CDR3 covers 15 residues. Trimming shortened V by 0 bases and J by 4 bases, and 12 bases separated the two germline ends. CDR3 amino acids: CASSVEGAPADTQYF. The CDR3 coding sequence is TGTGCCAGCAGCGTAGAAGGAGCGCCGGCAGATACGCAGTATTTT.

In this sample, this clone turned up once. The J gene is TRBJ2-1, the V gene TRBV11-3; the match to TRBD2 covers 10 bases. V shed 1 base, J shed 8 bases, and the junction held 11 bases outside the gene matches. CDR1 is SGHNT and CDR2 is YENEEA in the germline V gene. The CDR3 is made up of 17 amino acids. CDR3 amino acids: CASSLAVASGGAYEQFF. In DNA form, the CDR3 reads TGTGCCAGCAGCTTAGCCGTGGCGAGCGGGGGGGCCTATGAGCAGTTCTTC.

The genes are TRBV5-6 and TRBJ1-2; tentative D call: TRBD1 (6 bases). Per the germline V gene, CDR1 is SGHDT and CDR2 is YYEEEE. The CDR3 is made up of 14 amino acids. The germline V and J ends were trimmed by 7 bases and 3 bases, with 16 bases remaining between them. The CDR3 reads CASSWGGSDYGYTF. In nucleotides, the CDR3 is TGTGCCAGCTCCTGGGGGGGCTCGGACTATGGCTACACCTTC.

This chain joins TRBV2 and TRBJ1-2; 9 bases align to TRBD1. The germline V gene has CDR1 SNHLY and CDR2 FYNNEI. J gave up 2 bases and V 6 bases, and 10 bases lay outside the gene matches. There are 16 residues in the CDR3. CDR3 coding DNA: TGTGCCAGCAGCCAACTTGGGACAGGGAAAAACTATGGCTACACCTTC. Translation gives CASSQLGTGKNYGYTF. Drawing the rest from reference TRBV2 and TRBJ1-2, the complete variable domain is EPEVTQTPSHQVTQMGQEVILRCVPISNHLYFYWYRQILGQKVEFLVSFYNNEISEKSEIFDDQFSVERPDGSNFTLKIRSTKLEDSAMYFCASSQLGTGKNYGYTFGSGTRLTVV.

The chain carries TRBV9 and TRBJ2-1; D is possibly TRBD2 (6 bases). This CDR3 region has 18 residues. V gave up 0 bases and J gave up 0 bases, with 16 bases separating them. Germline V gene data show CDR1 as SGDLS and CDR2 as YYNGEE. DNA of the CDR3: TGTGCCAGCAGCGTAGCCCCATCGACTAGTTTCTCCTACAATGAGCAGTTCTTC. Translation: CASSVAPSTSFSYNEQFF.

The chain is built from TRBV13 and TRBJ2-4; a possible D gene is TRBD2 (6 bases). The CDR3 contains 12 residues. V shed 2 bases and J shed 8 bases, with 7 bases lying between them. Germline V gives CDR1 PRHDT, CDR2 FYEKMQ (reference sequence). The CDR3 region is CASSLWGDIQYF. CDR3 bases: TGTGCCAGCAGCTTATGGGGGGACATTCAGTACTTC.

The V call is TRBV5-1, the J call TRBJ2-1; tentative D call: TRBD1 (6 bases). The CDR3 runs 13 residues. Trimming cost V 4 bases and J 9 bases, with 14 bases left between them. Germline values: CDR1 SGHRS, CDR2 YFSETQ. Here the CDR3 DNA reads TGCGCCAGCAGCGAGGGACATTTACCTGAGCAGTTCTTC. Translation gives CASSEGHLPEQFF.

The chain employs TRBV4-2 and TRBJ2-5; 7 bases line up with TRBD2. Germline CDR1 and CDR2: LGHNA and YNFKEQ. Trimming cost V 1 base and J 3 bases; bases outside gene matches: 8. This CDR3 has 16 amino acids. DNA for the CDR3: TGTGCCAGCAGCCAAGTCTCCAGCGGGACTGAAGAGACCCAGTACTTC. Protein product: CASSQVSSGTEETQYF.

V usage is TRBV2 and J usage is TRBJ2-2; 12 nucleotides line up with TRBD2. Unmatched junction bases numbered 3, after V lost 10 bases and J lost 3 bases. Germline CDR1 is SNHLY and CDR2 is FYNNEI. The CDR3 sequence is 14 residues long. The CDR3 here is CAKSSGRDTGELFF. CDR3 bases: TGTGCCAAATCTAGCGGGAGGGACACCGGGGAGCTGTTTTTT.

The V and J genes are TRBV9 and TRBJ2-7; tentatively, D is TRBD2 (5 bases). Germline values: CDR1 SGDLS, CDR2 YYNGEE. Trimming cost V 1 base and J 2 bases, with 7 bases left between them. The CDR3 has 13 residues. Here the CDR3 DNA reads TGTGCCAGCAGCGTATCCGGGACCTACGAGCAGTACTTC. As protein: CASSVSGTYEQYF.

The V gene is TRBV11-1, the J gene TRBJ2-3; the D gene is possibly TRBD1 (5 bases). From germline, CDR1 is SGHAT and CDR2 FQDESV (reference sequence). Trimming left V 1 base short and J 3 bases short, with 20 bases between. The length of the CDR3 is 18 residues. CDR3 sequence reads: CASSLGWGGDKQTDTQYF. The CDR3, as DNA: TGTGCCAGCAGCTTAGGATGGGGCGGAGACAAACAAACAGATACGCAGTATTTT.

This chain links TRBV5-6 with TRBJ2-1; 7 nucleotides align to TRBD2. V gave up 2 bases and J gave up 9 bases; unmatched junction bases: 11. Germline V gene data show CDR1 as SGHDT and CDR2 as YYEEEE. CDR3 length equals 15 residues. In DNA, the CDR3 is TGTGCCAGCAGCTTAGCGGGAAATGGAATTGGTGAGCAGTTCTTC. Its protein is CASSLAGNGIGEQFF.

CDR3 bases: TGTGCCACCAGCGACAGGACAAACCAGCCCCAGCATTTT. Translating it yields CATSDRTNQPQHF. This rearrangement joins TRBV15 to TRBJ1-5; D may be TRBD1 (6 bases). The V end was cut by 5 bases, the J end by 7 bases, with 12 bases between. Germline CDR1 reads LNHNV; CDR2 reads YYDKDF (reference sequence). This CDR3 spans 13 amino acids.

V gene TRBV6-1 combines with J gene TRBJ2-1; 13 positions match TRBD2. The CDR3 totals 15 residues. The trim removed 7 bases at V and 3 bases at J, leaving 3 bases unmatched. Germline V gene lookup returns CDR1 MNHNS and CDR2 SASEGT. Written as DNA, the CDR3 is TGTGCCAGCACCAGACTAGCGGGAGGCTACAATGAGCAGTTCTTC. Its translation is CASTRLAGGYNEQFF.

The gene calls are TRBV6-4 and TRBJ2-5; tentative D call: TRBD2 (5 bases). The length of the CDR3 is 15 residues. Between the trimmed V and J ends, which lost 4 bases and 3 bases, there was a span of 15 bases. Germline values: CDR1 MRHNA, CDR2 SNTAGT. The CDR3 is CASSGERIVKETQYF. In nucleotides, the CDR3 is TGTGCCAGCAGTGGGGAGCGCATAGTCAAAGAGACCCAGTACTTC.

The rearrangement links TRBV2 to TRBJ1-5; D is unresolved. V lost 3 bases, J lost 0 bases, and 6 bases lay in between. This CDR3 region has 14 residues. Germline values: CDR1 SNHLY, CDR2 FYNNEI. CDR3 amino acids: CASSDSYSNQPQHF. DNA of the CDR3: TGTGCCAGCAGTGACAGTTATAGCAATCAGCCCCAGCATTTT.

The V call is TRBV11-2, the J call TRBJ1-4; the match to TRBD1 covers 9 bases. V was clipped by 7 bases and J by 8 bases; unmatched bases: 11. The CDR3 loop spans 15 amino acids. Germline V gene data show CDR1 as SGHAT and CDR2 as FQNNGV. The CDR3 sequence: CASTSRWDRDEKLFF. Written as DNA, the CDR3 is TGTGCCAGCACCTCCCGTTGGGACAGGGACGAAAAACTGTTTTTT.

The chain employs TRBV10-3 and TRBJ2-3, with TRBD2 identical over 12 bases. The CDR3 has 17 amino acids. Losses at the gene ends were 2 bases for V and 1 base for J; bases not matched to a gene: 4. Germline-derived CDR1 and CDR2 are ENHRY and SYGVKD. The CDR3 nucleotides read TGTGCCATCAGTGAGCTAGCGGGGGGGCCGGGCACAGATACGCAGTATTTT. This gives the protein CAISELAGGPGTDTQYF.

Remarks on this clone: Other nucleotide sequences in the sample specify the same CDR3. V usage is TRBV10-1 and J usage is TRBJ1-1; D ambiguous. Trimming took off 4 bases at V and 6 bases at J, with 12 bases between the two ends. The CDR3 length is 13 residues. Germline values: CDR1 WNHNN, CDR2 SYGVQD (reference sequence). The CDR3 region is CASSGPTKAEAFF. CDR3 DNA: TGCGCCAGCAGTGGACCGACTAAAGCTGAAGCTTTCTTT.